Below, 25 T cell receptor beta chains from the same sample are listed, as sequenced in a study of Tregs in tolerant kidney transplant recipients. TCRdb's copy holds only in-frame clones and misses some; the assay was immunoSEQ multiplex PCR. The table for this sample gives 20,000 to 30,000 clones. Recipients received nonmyeloablative bone marrow transplants from related graft donors, with transient mixed chimerism. The sample was CD4+ T cells from blood (PBMCs), taken 6 months after the transplant. These receptors were collected from a human patient who received a combined kidney and bone marrow transplant. Some T cells may originate from the graft donor.

Turning to this clone: The read falls 3 residues short of the CDR3 end, and the missing part is taken from the germline J gene. The V gene is TRBV6-2 or TRBV6-3, the J gene TRBJ1-1, with D possibly matching TRBD1 (6 bases). V shed 2 bases and J shed 3 bases, with 10 bases lying between them. The CDR3 extends over 14 amino acids. Looked up from germline, CDR1 is MNHEY and CDR2 is SVGEGT. The sequenced part of the CDR3 DNA is TGTGCCAGCAGTTACCCCAGGGGAGACACTGAA. Its translation: CASSYPRGDTE. From start to end, the CDR3 is CASSYPRGDTEAFF.

Comments on this clone: The missing CDR3 end, 3 residues past where the read stops, is filled in from the germline J gene. V is TRBV2 and J is TRBJ1-1; D remains ambiguous. Germline CDR1 is SNHLY and CDR2 is FYNNEI. This CDR3 has 13 residues. Trimming pared 5 bases from V and 1 base from J, leaving 8 bases between. The CDR3 bases that were read are TGTGCCAGCAGTTCTGACACGAACACTGAA. Translating gives CASSSDTNTE. The whole CDR3 is CASSSDTNTEAFF.

In regard to this clone: The CDR3 goes on 3 residues after the read ends, and that part is filled in from the germline J gene. The chain carries TRBV7-6 and TRBJ2-5; the D gene is possibly TRBD2 (7 bases). Trimming removed 1 base at V and 5 bases at J, with 8 bases between. Per germline, CDR1 SGHVS and CDR2 FNYEAQ. The CDR3 has 13 residues. The CDR3 here is CASSLEGGETQYF. CDR3 DNA (partial): TGTGCCAGCAGCTTAGAGGGGGGGGAGACC.

Of note for this clone: The DNA ends 3 residues before the CDR3 does, and the rest of the CDR3 is filled in from the germline J gene. The chain joins TRBV6-1 to TRBJ2-3; 9 bases are a match to TRBD2. V shed 1 base, J shed 6 bases, and the junction held 8 bases outside the gene matches. The germline V gene has CDR1 MNHNS and CDR2 SASEGT. This CDR3 contains 16 residues. The chain's CDR3 is CASSEGGGAVRDTQYF. The DNA read from the CDR3 is TGTGCCAGCAGTGAAGGCGGGGGGGCAGTCAGGGATACG.

With respect to this clone: The CDR3 extends 3 residues past the end of the read, so its final part is completed from the germline J gene. J is TRBJ2-7 and V is TRBV19, with TRBD1 identical over 10 bases. CDR1 is LNHDA and CDR2 is SQIVND in the germline V gene (reference sequence). The V segment lost 3 bases and the J segment 6 bases; nucleotides outside the gene matches: 2. The CDR3 runs 13 residues. The DNA read from the CDR3 is TGTGCCAGTAGTATTTGGACAGGGGGCGAG. Protein: CASSIWTGGE. The whole CDR3 sequence is CASSIWTGGEQYF.

As regards this clone: The read ends 3 residues early relative to the CDR3; the germline J gene fills the gap. The rearrangement uses TRBV7-8 and TRBJ2-4; no clear D gene. V was trimmed by 0 bases and J by 5 bases, leaving 8 bases between them. The CDR3 contains 14 residues. The germline V gene has CDR1 SGHVS and CDR2 FQNEAQ. The sequenced part of the CDR3 DNA is TGTGCCAGCAGCTTAGCAGGGCAGGAAAACATT. Translating it yields CASSLAGQENI. The complete CDR3 sequence is CASSLAGQENIQYF.

As for this clone: Sequencing ends 3 residues short of the CDR3 end; the germline J gene provides the rest. This chain connects TRBV7-8 to TRBJ1-3; a weak D match, TRBD1 (6 bases). Germline V CDR1 and CDR2: SGHVS, FQNEAQ. This CDR3 has 16 amino acids. The V gene lost 2 bases and the J gene lost 2 bases, with 13 bases spanning the gap. CDR3 DNA, as far as it was read: TGTGCCAGCAGCTTAACCACAGGGTTTGCTGGAAACACC. This sequence encodes CASSLTTGFAGNT. The full CDR3 sequence reads CASSLTTGFAGNTIYF.

The CDR3 DNA, read in part, is TGCGCCAGCGGAGGAGCGGGGATCACAGATACG. Amino acids: CASGGAGITDT. The full-length CDR3 reads as CASGGAGITDTQYF. This rearrangement joins TRBV5-1 to TRBJ2-3; TRBD2 matches 7 bases. The missing CDR3 end, 3 residues past where the read stops, is filled in from the germline J gene. Trimming at V came to 7 bases and at J to 2 bases, leaving 7 bases not matched to a gene. The germline gives CDR1 SGHRS, CDR2 YFSETQ. This CDR3 comprises 14 residues. Full variable domain (outside the CDR3, taken from reference TRBV5-1 and TRBJ2-3): KAGVTQTPRYLIKTRGQQVTLSCSPISGHRSVSWYQQTPGQGLQFLFEYFSETQRNKGNFPGRFSGRQFSNSRSEMNVSTLELGDSALYLCASGGAGITDTQYFGPGTRLTVL.

As to this clone: The read falls 3 residues short of the CDR3 end, and the missing part is taken from the germline J gene. The V gene is TRBV6-2 or TRBV6-3, the J gene TRBJ2-7; no clear D. Trimming pared 2 bases from V and 0 bases from J, leaving 5 bases between. The CDR3 has 13 residues. CDR1 is MNHEY and CDR2 is SVGEGT in the germline V gene. The DNA read from the CDR3 is TGTGCCAGCAGTTACGAGGTCTCCTACGAG. Residues: CASSYEVSYE. The whole CDR3 region reads CASSYEVSYEQYF.

About this clone itself: With the read ending 3 residues before the CDR3 end, the germline J gene is used to fill in that end. The chain couples TRBV29-1 to TRBJ1-5; TRBD1 is a possible D gene (6 bases). The CDR3 extends over 15 amino acids. Trimming removed 4 bases at V and 2 bases at J, with 15 bases between. Germline V gene sequence: CDR1 SQVTM, CDR2 ANQGSEA. This CDR3 reads CSVVLQGGGNQPQHF. The CDR3 bases that were read are TGCAGCGTTGTTCTCCAAGGGGGGGGCAATCAGCCC.

Comment on this clone: Coverage ceases 3 residues before the CDR3 finishes, and the germline J gene fills in the end. V usage is TRBV7-2 and J usage is TRBJ2-7, with D possibly being TRBD1 (6 bases). This CDR3 contains 14 residues. Trimming stripped 8 bases from V and 3 bases from J, with 17 bases between. Germline V lookup: CDR1 SGHTA, CDR2 FQGNSA. The CDR3 here is CASGPGQTRYEQYF. The DNA read from the CDR3 is TGTGCCAGCGGCCCAGGACAGACCCGCTACGAG.

On this clone itself: The read ends 3 residues before the CDR3 terminus; that terminus is restored from the germline J gene. The chain is built from TRBV20-1 and TRBJ2-7, with D uncertain. Trimming left V 3 bases short and J 5 bases short, with 11 bases between. In germline, CDR1 is DFQATT, CDR2 SNEGSKA (reference sequence). There are 12 residues in the CDR3. The CDR3 here is CSASRVYHEQYF. The CDR3 DNA, read in part, is TGCAGTGCTAGCAGAGTTTACCACGAG.

As to this clone: The CDR3 end falls 3 residues outside the read, so it is completed with the germline J gene. The chain combines TRBV30 with TRBJ2-1; weak D call: TRBD2 (6 bases). This CDR3 spans 14 amino acids. Trimming left V 1 base short and J 9 bases short, with 16 bases between. Looked up from germline, CDR1 is GTSNPN and CDR2 is SVGIG (reference sequence). CDR3 region: CAWSGTTRGSEQFF. The DNA read from the CDR3 is TGTGCCTGGAGTGGGACTACCCGAGGTAGTGAG.

As for this clone: The read gets to within 3 residues of the CDR3 end, and the germline J gene fills in the rest. The chain recombines TRBV20-1 with TRBJ2-7; TRBD2 matches 9 bases. V was clipped by 1 base and J by 2 bases; unmatched bases: 3. Germline CDR1 DFQATT, CDR2 SNEGSKA (reference sequence). CDR3 size: 14 residues. Here the CDR3 reads CSARGRGGTYEQYF. The sequenced part of the CDR3 DNA is TGCAGTGCTAGAGGGCGGGGGGGTACCTACGAG.

Points on this clone: The read is 3 residues too short to cover the CDR3 end, so that end is filled in from the germline J gene. This chain links TRBV10-3 with TRBJ1-2; 9 bases line up with TRBD1. The ends lost 5 bases at V and 5 bases at J; junction bases unmatched: 9. The CDR3 is 15 residues long. Germline CDR1 is ENHRY and CDR2 is SYGVKD. The CDR3: CAISSQQGATYGYTF. The CDR3 DNA, read in part, is TGTGCCATCAGTTCTCAACAGGGGGCGACATATGGC.

In terms of frequency, this clone is medium-sized. The read falls 3 residues short of the CDR3 end, and the missing part is taken from the germline J gene. This chain uses TRBV7-2 with TRBJ1-2; perhaps TRBD1 as D (6 bases). From germline, CDR1 is SGHTA and CDR2 FQGNSA. The CDR3 sequence is 13 residues long. With 6 bases removed from V and 4 bases from J, the gap between germline ends came to 12 bases. The CDR3 loop is CASRGQGTYGYTF. The sequenced part of the CDR3 DNA is TGTGCCAGCAGGGGGCAGGGGACCTATGGC.

The CDR3 DNA, read in part, is TGTGCCAGCAGCTTAACCCCCCTGTCAGACTATGGC. Protein: CASSLTPLSDYG. The whole CDR3 region reads CASSLTPLSDYGYTF. V gene TRBV11-2 combines with J gene TRBJ1-2; D gene uncertain. The read terminates 3 residues ahead of where the CDR3 ends, so the germline J gene completes it. Between the trimmed V and J ends, which lost 2 bases and 3 bases, there was a span of 13 bases. The CDR3 has 15 residues. Looked up from germline, CDR1 is SGHAT and CDR2 is FQNNGV.

As regards this clone: The missing CDR3 end, 3 residues past where the read stops, is filled in from the germline J gene. J is TRBJ1-3 and V is TRBV5-4; D is undetermined. Germline V gene sequence: CDR1 SGHNT, CDR2 YYREEE (reference sequence). This CDR3 is 14 amino acids long. The ends were cut back, 0 bases at V and 5 bases at J, with 9 bases in the middle. This chain's CDR3 is CASSLAGGRNTIYF. CDR3 DNA, as far as it was read: TGTGCCAGCAGCTTGGCAGGAGGAAGAAACACC. Full variable domain (rest looked up from reference TRBV5-4 and TRBJ1-3): ETGVTQSPTHLIKTRGQQVTLRCSSQSGHNTVSWYQQALGQGPQFIFQYYREEENGRGNFPPRFSGLQFPNYSSELNVNALELDDSALYLCASSLAGGRNTIYFGEGSWLTVV.

On this clone: The CDR3 extends 3 residues past the end of the read, so its final part is completed from the germline J gene. The rearrangement uses TRBV20-1 and TRBJ2-7; D unclear. V was trimmed by 4 bases and J by 0 bases, leaving 7 bases between them. CDR1 and CDR2 from the germline V gene are DFQATT and SNEGSKA (reference sequence). CDR3 length: 12 amino acids. This chain's CDR3 is CSATRDSYEQYF. CDR3 DNA (partial): TGCAGTGCTACCCGCGACTCCTACGAG.

As concerns this clone: The sequence runs out 3 residues before the end of the CDR3; the remainder is reconstructed from the germline J gene. The chain recombines TRBV11-2 with TRBJ1-2, with D possibly being TRBD1 (5 bases). The germline gives CDR1 SGHAT, CDR2 FQNNGV. The CDR3 contains 12 residues. The covered CDR3 bases are TGTGCCAGCAGCTTCTCAGGGAGCGGC. Translated: CASSFSGSG. The full CDR3 reads CASSFSGSGYTF.

As concerns this clone: The read ends 3 residues shy of where the CDR3 ends; the end is completed using the germline J gene. This chain connects TRBV24-1 to TRBJ2-7, with D possibly being TRBD1 (6 bases). This CDR3 region has 17 residues. Deletions cut 5 bases from V and 0 bases from J, with 19 bases between. CDR1 is KGHDR, CDR2 SFDVKD, per germline. The CDR3 loop reads CATSAPKGERSSYEQYF. Partial CDR3 DNA: TGTGCCACCAGTGCCCCCAAGGGGGAGAGAAGCTCCTACGAG.

Points on this clone: With the read ending 3 residues before the CDR3 end, the germline J gene is used to fill in that end. The V call is TRBV19, the J call TRBJ1-5, with a tentative D call TRBD1 (6 bases). Germline values: CDR1 LNHDA, CDR2 SQIVND (reference sequence). V was clipped by 6 bases and J by 4 bases, with 19 bases between them. The length of the CDR3 is 16 residues. Partial CDR3 DNA: TGTGCCAGTAGGCTAACGGGACACAGCCCGAATCAGCCC. It specifies CASRLTGHSPNQP. The full CDR3 reads CASRLTGHSPNQPQHF.

As concerns this clone: The read comes to an end 3 residues before the CDR3 does, leaving the germline J gene to fill in the end. The V call is TRBV6-1, the J call TRBJ2-5; 8 nucleotides match TRBD1. The CDR3 runs to 15 residues. CDR1 and CDR2 from the germline V gene are MNHNS and SASEGT. V was clipped by 1 base and J by 6 bases; unmatched bases: 7. The sequenced CDR3 bases are TGTGCCAGCAGTGAAGAGCAGGGGGCGCGAAAGACC. Translated: CASSEEQGARKT. From start to end, the CDR3 is CASSEEQGARKTQYF.

Concerning this clone: The read terminates 3 residues ahead of where the CDR3 ends, so the germline J gene completes it. The chain joins TRBV29-1 to TRBJ2-2, with TRBD2 matching over 10 bases. Unmatched junction bases numbered 0, after V lost 1 base and J lost 1 base. This CDR3 region has 15 residues. From germline, CDR1 is SQVTM and CDR2 ANQGSEA. CDR3 amino acids: CSVEGTSGNTGELFF. The DNA read from the CDR3 is TGCAGCGTTGAAGGGACTAGCGGGAACACCGGGGAG.

The sequenced part of the CDR3 DNA is TGTGCCAGCTCACCAAAGGCTAGATACACCGGGGAG. Protein product: CASSPKARYTGE. The entire CDR3 is CASSPKARYTGELFF. V and J are TRBV18 and TRBJ2-2, with no clear D. Read data end 3 residues before the CDR3 end; the end is taken from the germline J gene. The ends were cut back, 2 bases at V and 3 bases at J, with 10 bases in the middle. This CDR3 comprises 15 residues. From germline, CDR1 is KGHSH and CDR2 LQKENI.